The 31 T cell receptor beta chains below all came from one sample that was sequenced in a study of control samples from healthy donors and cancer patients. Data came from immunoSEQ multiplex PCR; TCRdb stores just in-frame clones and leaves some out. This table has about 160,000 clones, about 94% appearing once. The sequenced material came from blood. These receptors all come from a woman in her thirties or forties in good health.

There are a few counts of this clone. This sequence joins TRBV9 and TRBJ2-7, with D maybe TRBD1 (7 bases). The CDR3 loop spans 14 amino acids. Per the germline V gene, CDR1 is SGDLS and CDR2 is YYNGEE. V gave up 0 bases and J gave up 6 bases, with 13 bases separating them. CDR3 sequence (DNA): TGTGCCAGCAGCGTAGCCGGGACAGCGGGCGAGCAGTACTTC. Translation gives CASSVAGTAGEQYF. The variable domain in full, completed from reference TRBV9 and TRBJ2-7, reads DSGVTQTPKHLITATGQRVTLRCSPRSGDLSVYWYQQSLDQGLQFLIQYYNGEERAKGNILERFSAQQFPDLHSELNLSSLELGDSALYFCASSVAGTAGEQYFGPGTRLTVT.

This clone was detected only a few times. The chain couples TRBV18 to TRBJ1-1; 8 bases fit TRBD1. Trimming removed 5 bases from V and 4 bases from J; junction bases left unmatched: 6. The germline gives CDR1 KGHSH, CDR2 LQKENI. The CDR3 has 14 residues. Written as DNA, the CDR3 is TGTGCCAGCTCAGGAACGGACAGGGCCACTGAAGCTTTCTTT. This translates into CASSGTDRATEAFF.

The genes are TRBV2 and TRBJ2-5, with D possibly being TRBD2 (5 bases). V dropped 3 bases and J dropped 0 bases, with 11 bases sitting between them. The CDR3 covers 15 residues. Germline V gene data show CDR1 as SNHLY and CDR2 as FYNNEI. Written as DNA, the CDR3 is TGTGCCAGCAGTGAGGCTAGCATCTACCAAGAGACCCAGTACTTC. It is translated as CASSEASIYQETQYF.

The CDR3 coding sequence is TGTGCCAGCAGCGTAGGGGGAGACCAAGAGACCCAGTACTTC. Protein: CASSVGGDQETQYF. This chain uses TRBV9 with TRBJ2-5, with TRBD2 as a possible D gene (5 bases). V was clipped by 0 bases and J by 0 bases, with 6 bases between them. The CDR3 covers 14 residues. Looked up from germline, CDR1 is SGDLS and CDR2 is YYNGEE.

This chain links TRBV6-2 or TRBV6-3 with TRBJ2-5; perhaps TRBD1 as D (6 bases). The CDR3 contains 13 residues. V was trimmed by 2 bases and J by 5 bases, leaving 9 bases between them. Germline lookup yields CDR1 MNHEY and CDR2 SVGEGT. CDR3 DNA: TGTGCCAGCAGTTACCTAAGGGGGGAGACCCAGTACTTC. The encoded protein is CASSYLRGETQYF.

The CDR3 protein is CASSLSSSYNEQFF. In DNA form, the CDR3 reads TGTGCCAGCAGCCTGAGTAGCTCCTACAATGAGCAGTTCTTC. This chain joins TRBV7-9 and TRBJ2-1; no definite D call. There are 14 residues in the CDR3. Trimming took 5 bases from V and 0 from J, leaving 8 bases between them. Looked up from germline, CDR1 is SEHNR and CDR2 is FQNEAQ (reference sequence).

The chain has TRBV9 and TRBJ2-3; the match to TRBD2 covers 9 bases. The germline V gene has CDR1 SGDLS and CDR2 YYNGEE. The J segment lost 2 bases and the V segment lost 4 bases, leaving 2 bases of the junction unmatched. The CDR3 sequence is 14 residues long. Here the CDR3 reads CASSLGLATDTQYF. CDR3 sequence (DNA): TGTGCCAGCAGCCTGGGACTAGCCACAGATACGCAGTATTTT.

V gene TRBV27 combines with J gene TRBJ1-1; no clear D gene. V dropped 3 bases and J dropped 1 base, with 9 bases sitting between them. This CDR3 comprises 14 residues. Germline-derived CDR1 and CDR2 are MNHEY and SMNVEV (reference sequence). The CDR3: CASSFLQENTEAFF. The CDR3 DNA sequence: TGTGCCAGCAGTTTCCTCCAAGAGAACACTGAAGCTTTCTTT.

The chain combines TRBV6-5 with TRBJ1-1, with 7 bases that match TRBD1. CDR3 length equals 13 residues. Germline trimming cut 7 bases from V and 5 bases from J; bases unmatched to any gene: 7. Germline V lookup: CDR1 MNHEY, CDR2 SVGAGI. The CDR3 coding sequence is TGTGCCAGCACCCCTCCAGGGGGTACTGAAGCTTTCTTT. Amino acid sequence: CASTPPGGTEAFF.

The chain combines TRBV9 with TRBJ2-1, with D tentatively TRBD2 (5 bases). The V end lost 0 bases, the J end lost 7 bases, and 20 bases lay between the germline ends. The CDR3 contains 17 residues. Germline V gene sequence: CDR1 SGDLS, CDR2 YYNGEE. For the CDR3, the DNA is TGTGCCAGCAGCGTAGAGGCCGGGCACGGGATGTTGAATGAGCAGTTCTTC. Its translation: CASSVEAGHGMLNEQFF.

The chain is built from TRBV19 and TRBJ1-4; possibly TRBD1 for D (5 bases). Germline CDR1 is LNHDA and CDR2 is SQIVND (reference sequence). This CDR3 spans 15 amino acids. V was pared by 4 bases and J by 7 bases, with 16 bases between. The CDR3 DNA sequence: TGTGCCAGTAGTACCCTTATAGGGGTAGGTGAAAAACTGTTTTTT. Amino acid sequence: CASSTLIGVGEKLFF. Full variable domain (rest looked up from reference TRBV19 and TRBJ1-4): DGGITQSPKYLFRKEGQNVTLSCEQNLNHDAMYWYRQDPGQGLRLIYYSQIVNDFQKGDIAEGYSVSREKKESFPLTVTSAQKNPTAFYLCASSTLIGVGEKLFFGSGTQLSVL.

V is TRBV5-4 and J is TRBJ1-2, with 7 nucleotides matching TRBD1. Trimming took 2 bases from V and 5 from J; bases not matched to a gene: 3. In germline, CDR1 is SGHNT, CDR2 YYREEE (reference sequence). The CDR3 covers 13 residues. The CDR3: CASSFSRGYGYTF. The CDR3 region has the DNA TGTGCCAGCAGCTTTTCCAGGGGGTATGGCTACACCTTC.

CDR3 nucleotide sequence: TGTGCCAGCTCGGACAGGGTGGAGGGAAACACCATATATTTT. As protein: CASSDRVEGNTIYF. The gene calls are TRBV19 and TRBJ1-3; TRBD1 matches at 8 bases. The CDR3 extends over 14 amino acids. Germline CDR1 and CDR2: LNHDA and SQIVND (reference sequence). Trimming cost V 9 bases and J 4 bases; bases outside gene matches: 8. The variable domain in full, with the rest retrieved from reference TRBV19 and TRBJ1-3, is DGGITQSPKYLFRKEGQNVTLSCEQNLNHDAMYWYRQDPGQGLRLIYYSQIVNDFQKGDIAEGYSVSREKKESFPLTVTSAQKNPTAFYLCASSDRVEGNTIYFGEGSWLTVV.

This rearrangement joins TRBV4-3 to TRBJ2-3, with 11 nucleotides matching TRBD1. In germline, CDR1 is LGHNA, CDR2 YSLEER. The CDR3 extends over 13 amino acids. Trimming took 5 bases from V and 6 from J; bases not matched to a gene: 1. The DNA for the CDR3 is TGCGCCAGCAGCGGGGACAGGGGGGATACGCAGTATTTT. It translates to CASSGDRGDTQYF.

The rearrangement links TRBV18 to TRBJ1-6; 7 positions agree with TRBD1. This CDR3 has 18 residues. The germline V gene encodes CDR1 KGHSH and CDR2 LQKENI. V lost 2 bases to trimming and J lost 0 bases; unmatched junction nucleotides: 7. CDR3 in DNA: TGTGCCAGCTCACCAGGACAGGTCCTACACTCCTATAATTCACCCCTCCACTTT. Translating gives CASSPGQVLHSYNSPLHF.

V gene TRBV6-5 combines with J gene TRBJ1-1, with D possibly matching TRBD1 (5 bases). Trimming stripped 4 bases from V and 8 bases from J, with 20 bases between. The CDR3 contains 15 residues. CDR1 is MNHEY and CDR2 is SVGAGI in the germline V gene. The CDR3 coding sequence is TGTGCCAGCAGTTTACACGACAGAGGCACCTGGGAAGCTTTCTTT. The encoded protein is CASSLHDRGTWEAFF.

The CDR3 here is CASSPQSGIQEKLFF. CDR3 coding DNA: TGTGCCAGCAGCCCACAGTCCGGTATCCAGGAAAAACTGTTTTTT. The chain combines TRBV7-9 with TRBJ1-4; D is unresolved. The CDR3 is 15 residues long. Germline CDR1 and CDR2: SEHNR and FQNEAQ (reference sequence). Deletions cut 5 bases from V and 8 bases from J, with 18 bases between.

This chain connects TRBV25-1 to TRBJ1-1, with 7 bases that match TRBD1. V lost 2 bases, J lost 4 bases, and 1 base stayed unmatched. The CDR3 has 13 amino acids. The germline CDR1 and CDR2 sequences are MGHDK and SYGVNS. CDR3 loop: CASSETGATEAFF. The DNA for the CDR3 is TGTGCCAGCAGTGAAACAGGGGCCACTGAAGCTTTCTTT.

This chain's CDR3 is CASSSNTGSGEQFF. The CDR3 DNA reads as TGTGCCAGCAGCTCGAATACAGGGTCCGGTGAGCAGTTCTTC. The gene calls are TRBV7-2 and TRBJ2-1; D possibly corresponds to TRBD1 (6 bases). CDR1 and CDR2 (germline): SGHTA, FQGNSA. There are 14 residues in the CDR3. V shed 4 bases and J shed 9 bases, with 16 bases lying between them.

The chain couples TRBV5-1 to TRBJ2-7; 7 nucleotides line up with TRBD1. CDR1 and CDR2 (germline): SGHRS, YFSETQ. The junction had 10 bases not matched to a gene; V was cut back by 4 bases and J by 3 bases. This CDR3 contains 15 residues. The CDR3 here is CASSRDRDDFYEQYF. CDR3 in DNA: TGCGCCAGCAGCCGAGACAGGGATGATTTCTACGAGCAGTACTTC.

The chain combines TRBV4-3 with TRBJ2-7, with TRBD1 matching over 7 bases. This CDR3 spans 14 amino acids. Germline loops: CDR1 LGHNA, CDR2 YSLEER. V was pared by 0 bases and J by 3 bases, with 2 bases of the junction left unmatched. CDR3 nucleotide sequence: TGCGCCAGCAGCCAAGAGCAGGGGGTCTACGAGCAGTACTTC. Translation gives CASSQEQGVYEQYF.

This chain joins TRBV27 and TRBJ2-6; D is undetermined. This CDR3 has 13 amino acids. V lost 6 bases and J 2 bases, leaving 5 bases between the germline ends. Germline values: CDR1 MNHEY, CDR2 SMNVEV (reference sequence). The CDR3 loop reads CASRWAGANVLTF. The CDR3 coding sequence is TGTGCCAGCAGATGGGCTGGGGCCAACGTCCTGACTTTC. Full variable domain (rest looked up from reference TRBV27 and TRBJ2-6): EAQVTQNPRYLITVTGKKLTVTCSQNMNHEYMSWYRQDPGLGLRQIYYSMNVEVTDKGDVPEGYKVSRKEKRNFPLILESPSPNQTSLYFCASRWAGANVLTFGAGSRLTVL.

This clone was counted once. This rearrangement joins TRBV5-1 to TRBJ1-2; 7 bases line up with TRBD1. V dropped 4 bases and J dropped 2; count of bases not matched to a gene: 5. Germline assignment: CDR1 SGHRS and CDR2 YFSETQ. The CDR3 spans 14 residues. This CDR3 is CASSPRDRNYGYTF. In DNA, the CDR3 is TGCGCCAGCAGCCCCCGGGACAGAAACTATGGCTACACCTTC.

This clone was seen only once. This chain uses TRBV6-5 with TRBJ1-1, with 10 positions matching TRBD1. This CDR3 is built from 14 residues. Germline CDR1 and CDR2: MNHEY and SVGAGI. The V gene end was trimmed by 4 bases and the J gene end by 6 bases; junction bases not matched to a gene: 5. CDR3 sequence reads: CASSSRQGASEAFF. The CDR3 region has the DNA TGTGCCAGCAGTTCGAGACAGGGGGCATCTGAAGCTTTCTTT.

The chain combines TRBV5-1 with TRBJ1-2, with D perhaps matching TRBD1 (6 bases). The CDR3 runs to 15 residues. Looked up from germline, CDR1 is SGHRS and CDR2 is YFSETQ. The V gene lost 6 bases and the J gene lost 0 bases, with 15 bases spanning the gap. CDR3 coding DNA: TGCGCCAGCAAACATTTACAGGGAACTAACTATGGCTACACCTTC. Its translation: CASKHLQGTNYGYTF.

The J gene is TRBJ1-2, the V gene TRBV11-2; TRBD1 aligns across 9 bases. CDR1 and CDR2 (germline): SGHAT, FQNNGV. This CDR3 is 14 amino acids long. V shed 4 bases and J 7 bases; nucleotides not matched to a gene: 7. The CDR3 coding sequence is TGTGCCAGCAGCTCGAACAGGGGGCGGAGTGGCTACACCTTC. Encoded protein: CASSSNRGRSGYTF.

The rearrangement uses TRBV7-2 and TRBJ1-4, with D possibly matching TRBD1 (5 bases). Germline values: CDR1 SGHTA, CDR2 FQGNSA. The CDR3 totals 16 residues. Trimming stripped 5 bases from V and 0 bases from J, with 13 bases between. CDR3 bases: TGTGCCAGCAGCATGAACGGGGGTGCAACTAATGAAAAACTGTTTTTT. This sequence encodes CASSMNGGATNEKLFF.

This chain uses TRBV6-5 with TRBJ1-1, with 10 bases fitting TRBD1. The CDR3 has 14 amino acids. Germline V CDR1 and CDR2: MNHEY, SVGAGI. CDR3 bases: TGTGAGACGCGACAGGGGGCGGGGAACACTGAAGCTTTCTTT. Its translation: CETRQGAGNTEAFF.

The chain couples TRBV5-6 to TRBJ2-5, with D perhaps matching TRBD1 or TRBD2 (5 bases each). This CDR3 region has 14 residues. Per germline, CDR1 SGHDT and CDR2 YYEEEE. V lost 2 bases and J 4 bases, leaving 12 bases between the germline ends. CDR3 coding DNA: TGTGCCAGCAGCTTAGAGGGTGGGGCAGAGACCCAGTACTTC. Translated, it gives CASSLEGGAETQYF.

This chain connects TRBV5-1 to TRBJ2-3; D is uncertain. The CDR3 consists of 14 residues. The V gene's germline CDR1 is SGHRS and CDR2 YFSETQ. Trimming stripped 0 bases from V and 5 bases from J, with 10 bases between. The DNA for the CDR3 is TGCGCCAGCAGCTTGGTGGGGTTCGGAGATACGCAGTATTTT. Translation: CASSLVGFGDTQYF. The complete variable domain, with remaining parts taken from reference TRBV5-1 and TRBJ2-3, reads KAGVTQTPRYLIKTRGQQVTLSCSPISGHRSVSWYQQTPGQGLQFLFEYFSETQRNKGNFPGRFSGRQFSNSRSEMNVSTLELGDSALYLCASSLVGFGDTQYFGPGTRLTVL.

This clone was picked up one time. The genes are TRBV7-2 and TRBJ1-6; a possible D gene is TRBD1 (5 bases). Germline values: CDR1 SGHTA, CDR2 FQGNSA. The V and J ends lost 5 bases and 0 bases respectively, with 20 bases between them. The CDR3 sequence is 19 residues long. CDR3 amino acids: CASSTRGHFTSSYNSPLHF. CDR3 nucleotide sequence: TGTGCCAGCAGCACCCGAGGACACTTCACAAGCTCCTATAATTCACCCCTCCACTTT.